These 28 T cell receptor beta chains were all obtained from the same sample, sequenced in a study of T cell responses to AZD1222 COVID-19 vaccine. Assay: immunoSEQ multiplex PCR; the TCRdb copy retains only in-frame clones and omits some. The sample has more than 90,000 clones; 88% are singletons. Sequencing used peripheral blood, obtained 28 days after the second AZD1222 dose. The receptors come from an adult who received the AZD1222 COVID-19 vaccine.

This chain links TRBV5-4 with TRBJ1-2, with 7 bases that match TRBD1. The CDR3 totals 14 residues. Germline loops: CDR1 SGHNT, CDR2 YYREEE (reference sequence). V lost 0 bases, J lost 6 bases, and 5 bases stayed unmatched. CDR3 sequence: CASSLGRGPNGYTF. CDR3 nucleotide sequence: TGTGCCAGCAGCTTGGGGAGGGGGCCGAATGGCTACACCTTC.

The chain links TRBV5-1 to TRBJ2-1, with 9 bases matching TRBD1. CDR1 SGHRS and CDR2 YFSETQ come from the germline V gene. CDR3 size: 16 residues. V lost 0 bases, J lost 6 bases, and 7 bases stayed unmatched. CDR3 coding DNA: TGCGCCAGCAGCTTGGAGGGGACAGGGTCCCGCAATGAGCAGTTCTTC. It yields the protein CASSLEGTGSRNEQFF. Using reference TRBV5-1 and TRBJ2-1 for the parts outside the CDR3, the full variable domain is KAGVTQTPRYLIKTRGQQVTLSCSPISGHRSVSWYQQTPGQGLQFLFEYFSETQRNKGNFPGRFSGRQFSNSRSEMNVSTLELGDSALYLCASSLEGTGSRNEQFFGPGTRLTVL.

This clone was seen just once. The chain couples TRBV29-1 to TRBJ1-2, with D hard to call. This CDR3 contains 10 residues. CDR1 is SQVTM and CDR2 is ANQGSEA in the germline V gene. Trimming cost V 0 bases and J 7 bases, with 3 bases left between them. The CDR3, as DNA: TGCAGCGTTGAAGAAAGTGGCTACACCTTC. It encodes CSVEESGYTF.

The V and J genes are TRBV29-1 and TRBJ1-3; TRBD1 agrees at 9 bases. J gave up 5 bases and V 6 bases, and 5 bases lay outside the gene matches. The CDR3 has 13 amino acids. Germline V gene lookup returns CDR1 SQVTM and CDR2 ANQGSEA. CDR3 loop: CSVGDRERNTIYF. The CDR3 DNA reads as TGCAGCGTGGGGGACAGGGAAAGAAACACCATATATTTT.

The chain employs TRBV7-2 and TRBJ1-5, with unresolved D. CDR1 is SGHTA and CDR2 is FQGNSA in the germline V gene. This CDR3 has 15 residues. V lost 1 base to trimming and J lost 3 bases, with 10 bases between them. This CDR3 is CASSLETEINQPQHF. The CDR3, as DNA: TGTGCCAGCAGCTTAGAGACGGAGATCAATCAGCCCCAGCATTTT.

The genes are TRBV9 and TRBJ2-7, with 7 bases aligning to TRBD1. CDR1 SGDLS and CDR2 YYNGEE come from the germline V gene. Losses at the gene ends were 4 bases for V and 5 bases for J; bases not matched to a gene: 12. The CDR3 spans 15 residues. The CDR3 sequence: CASSSERTGADEQYF. CDR3 nucleotide sequence: TGTGCCAGCAGCTCTGAGAGGACAGGAGCCGACGAGCAGTACTTC.

This rearrangement joins TRBV7-2 to TRBJ1-1; maybe TRBD1 (6 bases). V dropped 1 base and J dropped 0 bases, with 9 bases sitting between them. CDR1 SGHTA and CDR2 FQGNSA come from the germline V gene. The CDR3 is 15 residues long. CDR3 nucleotide sequence: TGTGCCAGCAGCTTAGGGGGACACCTGAACACTGAAGCTTTCTTT. Protein product: CASSLGGHLNTEAFF.

The gene calls are TRBV29-1 and TRBJ2-3, with D uncertain. V lost 4 bases, J lost 3 bases, and 8 bases lay in between. Germline-derived CDR1 and CDR2 are SQVTM and ANQGSEA. CDR3 length: 12 amino acids. Written as DNA, the CDR3 is TGCAGCGTTGTCCCAGCAACAGATACGCAGTATTTT. Amino acid sequence: CSVVPATDTQYF.

The gene calls are TRBV5-4 and TRBJ2-2; 14 bases line up with TRBD2. CDR3 length: 17 amino acids. Per germline, CDR1 SGHNT and CDR2 YYREEE (reference sequence). V trimming: 4 bases; J trimming: 6 bases; junction bases outside the gene matches: 8. CDR3 region: CASSPPGLAGVAGELFF. The DNA of the CDR3 is TGTGCCAGCAGCCCGCCGGGACTAGCGGGAGTAGCCGGGGAGCTGTTTTTT.

The V call is TRBV9, the J call TRBJ1-1; D might be TRBD1 (6 bases). From germline, CDR1 is SGDLS and CDR2 YYNGEE. The CDR3 has 14 residues. The V end was cut by 0 bases, the J end by 5 bases, with 11 bases between. The CDR3 is CASSVAWGATEAFF. In nucleotides, the CDR3 is TGTGCCAGCAGCGTAGCATGGGGGGCGACTGAAGCTTTCTTT.

The chain couples TRBV14 to TRBJ1-3; 7 bases map to TRBD1. This CDR3 comprises 15 residues. Germline CDR1 SGHDN, CDR2 FVKESK. V trimming: 6 bases; J trimming: 2 bases; junction bases outside the gene matches: 7. Here the CDR3 reads CASSYRGGPGNTIYF. Here the CDR3 DNA reads TGTGCCAGCAGTTACAGGGGAGGTCCTGGAAACACCATATATTTT.

The V gene is TRBV7-3, the J gene TRBJ2-1, with 14 bases fitting TRBD2. Germline CDR1 reads SGHTA; CDR2 reads FQGTGA. J lost 0 bases, V lost 4 bases, and 11 bases had no gene match. The CDR3 loop spans 20 amino acids. CDR3 bases: TGTGCCAGCAGCTCCCGGGGGGGACTAGCGGGAGACCTCTCCTACAATGAGCAGTTCTTC. Its protein is CASSSRGGLAGDLSYNEQFF.

This chain links TRBV9 with TRBJ2-1; no clear D. CDR1 and CDR2 from the germline V gene are SGDLS and YYNGEE. V dropped 2 bases and J dropped 0 bases, with 6 bases sitting between them. The CDR3 totals 14 residues. CDR3 sequence (DNA): TGTGCCAGCAGCGTGACAAGCTCCTACAATGAGCAGTTCTTC. Protein: CASSVTSSYNEQFF.

V and J are TRBV18 and TRBJ1-5, with D possibly matching TRBD1 (6 bases). Germline assignment: CDR1 KGHSH and CDR2 LQKENI. V lost 2 bases to trimming and J lost 6 bases, with 11 bases between them. The CDR3 is 14 amino acids. In DNA, the CDR3 is TGTGCCAGCTCACCATTTACAGGGAGTCAGCCCCAGCATTTT. Translation: CASSPFTGSQPQHF.

The chain couples TRBV28 to TRBJ2-3, with TRBD1 matching over 8 bases. V trimming: 6 bases; J trimming: 4 bases; junction bases outside the gene matches: 6. Germline V lookup: CDR1 MDHEN, CDR2 SYDVKM. The CDR3 spans 14 residues. The CDR3 coding sequence is TGTGCCAGCAGCCGACAGGGGAGGTCAGATACGCAGTATTTT. It encodes CASSRQGRSDTQYF.

This chain uses TRBV7-9 with TRBJ1-1; D uncertain. This CDR3 region has 11 residues. Deletions cut 5 bases from V and 7 bases from J, with 8 bases between. The germline gives CDR1 SEHNR, CDR2 FQNEAQ (reference sequence). The CDR3, as DNA: TGTGCCAGCAGCACTGTGGGTGAAGCTTTCTTT. It is translated as CASSTVGEAFF.

The rearrangement uses TRBV11-2 and TRBJ1-6; D may be TRBD1 (6 bases). CDR3 length: 15 amino acids. The V end was cut by 1 base, the J end by 14 bases, with 18 bases between. Germline V gene lookup returns CDR1 SGHAT and CDR2 FQNNGV. DNA for the CDR3: TGTGCCAGCAGCTTAGCAGGGGACGGACATCGGTCCCTCCACTTT. Its protein is CASSLAGDGHRSLHF.

The chain recombines TRBV19 with TRBJ2-5, with D possibly called TRBD1 or TRBD2 (6 bases each). The V gene's germline CDR1 is LNHDA and CDR2 SQIVND (reference sequence). V was clipped by 3 bases and J by 4 bases, with 21 bases between them. The CDR3 runs 17 residues. The CDR3 sequence: CASSMRRGRQQAETQYF. The CDR3 DNA reads TGTGCCAGTAGTATGAGGAGGGGGAGACAGCAAGCAGAGACCCAGTACTTC. Full variable domain (rest looked up from reference TRBV19 and TRBJ2-5): DGGITQSPKYLFRKEGQNVTLSCEQNLNHDAMYWYRQDPGQGLRLIYYSQIVNDFQKGDIAEGYSVSREKKESFPLTVTSAQKNPTAFYLCASSMRRGRQQAETQYFGPGTRLLVL.

The genes are TRBV7-8 and TRBJ1-2; tentatively, D is TRBD1 (5 bases). Germline values: CDR1 SGHVS, CDR2 FQNEAQ. V lost 1 base, J lost 2 bases, and 17 bases lay in between. CDR3 size: 17 residues. The CDR3 protein is CASSLGFSGPQNYGYTF. The CDR3 coding sequence is TGTGCCAGCAGCTTAGGATTTTCGGGACCCCAGAACTATGGCTACACCTTC.

A single count supports this clone. The rearrangement uses TRBV9 and TRBJ1-5; D not resolved. The V gene's germline CDR1 is SGDLS and CDR2 YYNGEE. V dropped 1 base and J dropped 5 bases, with 13 bases sitting between them. The CDR3 totals 15 residues. CDR3 region: CASSVQDEPYQPQHF. DNA for the CDR3: TGTGCCAGCAGCGTACAGGACGAACCATATCAGCCCCAGCATTTT.

The chain joins TRBV25-1 to TRBJ1-2; tentatively, D is TRBD1 (5 bases). This CDR3 is built from 17 residues. Trimming pared 4 bases from V and 2 bases from J, leaving 20 bases between. CDR1 and CDR2 from the germline V gene are MGHDK and SYGVNS. The chain's CDR3 is CASSGYRISAENYGYTF. DNA for the CDR3: TGTGCCAGCAGTGGGTACAGGATTTCGGCAGAAAACTATGGCTACACCTTC.

The rearrangement joins TRBV18 to TRBJ1-1, with 7 bases that match TRBD1. Trimming removed 3 bases from V and 6 bases from J; junction bases left unmatched: 22. The CDR3 length is 19 residues. CDR1 KGHSH and CDR2 LQKENI come from the germline V gene. The CDR3 nucleotides read TGTGCCAGCTCACCGTCTCGACAGGGCCGCGGTTCCGGTGGGTCTGAAGCTTTCTTT. It translates to CASSPSRQGRGSGGSEAFF.

This rearrangement joins TRBV7-3 to TRBJ2-2; TRBD1 agrees at 11 bases. In germline, CDR1 is SGHTA, CDR2 FQGTGA. Losses at the gene ends were 1 base for V and 7 bases for J; bases not matched to a gene: 5. CDR3 length: 16 amino acids. The CDR3 DNA is TGTGCCAGCAGCTTAAGCGGGGACAGGGGGTTCGGGGAGCTGTTTTTT. It is translated as CASSLSGDRGFGELFF.

This clone was seen only a few times. The chain combines TRBV10-3 with TRBJ1-2; 9 nucleotides agree with TRBD1. CDR3 length equals 15 residues. Germline loops: CDR1 ENHRY, CDR2 SYGVKD. Germline trimming cut 0 bases from V and 5 bases from J; bases unmatched to any gene: 4. In nucleotides, the CDR3 is TGTGCCATCAGTGAGTCTGGGACAGGGTTATATGGCTACACCTTC. Translated, it gives CAISESGTGLYGYTF.

The gene calls are TRBV19 and TRBJ1-2; 9 bases agree with TRBD1. CDR1 is LNHDA, CDR2 SQIVND, per germline (reference sequence). Trimming took 11 bases from V and 5 from J; bases not matched to a gene: 9. This CDR3 comprises 13 residues. The CDR3 DNA is TGTGCCGGTACCCAGGGGACAGGGTATGGCTACACCTTC. Amino acids: CAGTQGTGYGYTF.

CDR3 residues: CASSLTGTSGYTF. The CDR3 DNA sequence: TGTGCCAGCAGCCTAACAGGGACTAGTGGCTACACCTTC. The rearrangement joins TRBV7-2 to TRBJ1-2; maybe TRBD1 (6 bases). Germline CDR1 SGHTA, CDR2 FQGNSA. Between the trimmed V and J ends, which lost 5 bases and 7 bases, there was a span of 14 bases. CDR3 size: 13 residues.

This chain links TRBV7-3 with TRBJ1-1; TRBD1 matches at 7 bases. Germline V lookup: CDR1 SGHTA, CDR2 FQGTGA. The CDR3 spans 15 residues. Unmatched junction bases numbered 6, after V lost 4 bases and J lost 1 base. The CDR3 protein is CASSSSTGKNTEAFF. The CDR3 bases are TGTGCCAGCAGCTCGTCGACAGGGAAGAACACTGAAGCTTTCTTT.

Here the CDR3 reads CASSRSHEQYF. CDR3 sequence (DNA): TGTGCCAGCAGCAGGAGTCACGAGCAGTACTTC. The chain joins TRBV5-6 to TRBJ2-7; D gene uncertain. Deletions cut 4 bases from V and 5 bases from J, with 7 bases between. Germline assignment: CDR1 SGHDT and CDR2 YYEEEE. The CDR3 extends over 11 amino acids.